A selection of T cell receptor beta chains follows, all from one sample in a study of T cells in Graves' hyperthyroidism and ophthalmopathy. TCRdb used MiXCR to reprocess the multiplex PCR reads, holding one entry per CDR3 protein. Of around 300,000 distinct CDR3 sequences listed, roughly 13% are singletons. Source material: blood. The receptor source for this set is a woman aged 40 to 50 with Graves' ophthalmopathy. CDR3s include the opening cysteine and the closing phenylalanine or tryptophan. Each record gives: V gene, J gene, D gene, clone size, CDR3 length, CDR3 DNA, CDR3 protein. D genes are given only for firm matches. Not every row has a clone size; where given, it reads once, few, many or a size class.

V: TRBV12-3/TRBV12-4
J: TRBJ2-1
D: TRBD2
size: many
length: 14
DNA: TGTGCCAGCAGCTATGTAGCGGGTGGCAATGAGCAGTTCTTC
CDR3: CASSYVAGGNEQFF

V: TRBV12-3/TRBV12-4
J: TRBJ1-2
D: .
size: many
length: 13
DNA: TGTGCCAGCAGTAAAACCTATATCTATGGCTACACCTTC
CDR3: CASSKTYIYGYTF

V: TRBV6-1
J: TRBJ2-1
D: TRBD2
size: many
length: 15
DNA: TGTGCCAGCAGTTTCGGACTAGCGGGAGGAGGGGAGCAGTTCTTC
CDR3: CASSFGLAGGGEQFF

V: TRBV20-1
J: TRBJ1-5
D: TRBD1
size: many
length: 13
DNA: TGCAGTGCTAGGGGCAGGGGGTACCAGCCCCAGCATTTT
CDR3: CSARGRGYQPQHF

V: TRBV27
J: TRBJ1-1
D: .
size: many
length: 15
DNA: TGTGCCAGCAGTCCCGTCGGACCCGGGGGCACTGAAGCTTTCTTT
CDR3: CASSPVGPGGTEAFF

V: TRBV3-1
J: TRBJ2-4
D: .
size: .
length: 18
DNA: TGTGCCAGCAGCCAAGGGACGCGGGTTAGCCCACTACAAAACATTCAGTACTTC
CDR3: CASSQGTRVSPLQNIQYF

V: TRBV10-1
J: TRBJ1-6
D: TRBD1
size: .
length: 17
DNA: TGCGCCAGCAGAGATCCGACAGGGGGAGGATATAATTCACCCCTCCACTTT
CDR3: CASRDPTGGGYNSPLHF

V: TRBV15
J: TRBJ1-2
D: TRBD1
size: many
length: 16
DNA: TGTGCCACCAGCAGTGGGGGACAGCCGTTTAACTATGGCTACACCTTC
CDR3: CATSSGGQPFNYGYTF

V: TRBV5-1
J: TRBJ2-7
D: .
size: many
length: 14
DNA: TGCGCCAGCAGCTTGGGACTACTGCGGGACGAGCAGTACTTC
CDR3: CASSLGLLRDEQYF

V: TRBV10-3
J: TRBJ1-6
D: TRBD1
size: .
length: 16
DNA: TGTGCCATCAGTAATGGACAGGGACTTTATAATTCACCCCTCCACTTT
CDR3: CAISNGQGLYNSPLHF

V: TRBV7-9
J: TRBJ2-7
D: TRBD1
size: .
length: 17
DNA: TGTGCCAGCAGCTTACCAGGCGGGACAGGGGGGACCTACGAGCAGTACTTC
CDR3: CASSLPGGTGGTYEQYF

V: TRBV15
J: TRBJ1-1
D: .
size: few
length: 15
DNA: TGTGCCACCAGCAGCTTCGACAGAGGGGACACTGAAGCTTTCTTT
CDR3: CATSSFDRGDTEAFF

V: TRBV11-2
J: TRBJ2-7
D: .
size: many
length: 15
DNA: TGTGCCAGCAGCCTTACCGGGTTCAACTGGATGGGGCAGTACTTC
CDR3: CASSLTGFNWMGQYF

V: TRBV2
J: TRBJ2-7
D: TRBD2
size: many
length: 13
DNA: TGTGCCAGCAGTGATGGGGGGGTGAGTGAGCAGTACTTC
CDR3: CASSDGGVSEQYF

V: TRBV15
J: TRBJ1-6
D: .
size: .
length: 16
DNA: TGTGCCACCAGCAGAGATTCGGTCTGGGGGAGGACACCCCTCCACTTT
CDR3: CATSRDSVWGRTPLHF

V: TRBV19
J: TRBJ2-1
D: TRBD2
size: many
length: 17
DNA: TGTGCCAGTAGTGCTCTGAATAGCGGGAGCTCCTACAATGAGCAGTTCTTC
CDR3: CASSALNSGSSYNEQFF

V: TRBV12-3/TRBV12-4
J: TRBJ2-5
D: .
size: many
length: 13
DNA: TGTGCCAGCAGGGACGGCTTCCAAGAGACCCAGTACTTC
CDR3: CASRDGFQETQYF

V: TRBV29-1
J: TRBJ2-7
D: .
size: many
length: 13
DNA: TGCAGCGTTGAAAGTGGCACCTCCTACGAGCAGTACTTC
CDR3: CSVESGTSYEQYF

V: TRBV10-1
J: TRBJ2-7
D: .
size: few
length: 14
DNA: TGCGCCAGCAGTGACACCGGCCGGGCCTACGAGCAGTACTTC
CDR3: CASSDTGRAYEQYF

V: TRBV2
J: TRBJ2-1
D: TRBD1
size: many
length: 13
DNA: TGTGTCGGGACAGGGGGCGCGGGGAATGAGCAGTTCTTC
CDR3: CVGTGGAGNEQFF

V: TRBV7-8
J: TRBJ2-7
D: .
size: .
length: 16
DNA: TGTGCCGGCAGCTTCGGGGTAGGGGCCCTTACAGGCGAGCAGTACTTC
CDR3: CAGSFGVGALTGEQYF

V: TRBV6-5
J: TRBJ1-2
D: .
size: many
length: 17
DNA: TGTGCCAGCAGTTACGGGGAGGGTACAGGGAAACACTATGGCTACACCTTC
CDR3: CASSYGEGTGKHYGYTF

V: TRBV13
J: TRBJ2-5
D: TRBD1
size: few
length: 15
DNA: TGTGCCAGCAGCTCCGGGACAGGTTTTCTGGAGACCCAGTACTTC
CDR3: CASSSGTGFLETQYF

V: TRBV20-1
J: TRBJ2-2
D: .
size: many
length: 13
DNA: TGCAGTGCTAGACTCCCCGGGACCGGGGAGCTGTTTTTT
CDR3: CSARLPGTGELFF

V: TRBV11-1
J: TRBJ2-5
D: TRBD2
size: many
length: 17
DNA: TGTGCCAGCAGCTTACGTAGAGCGGGGGGGCGGACGGAGACCCAGTACTTC
CDR3: CASSLRRAGGRTETQYF

V: TRBV20-1
J: TRBJ1-1
D: .
size: few
length: 14
DNA: TGCAGTGCTAGAGACCCACGGGACCGCACTGAAGCTTTCTTT
CDR3: CSARDPRDRTEAFF

V: TRBV6-1
J: TRBJ1-5
D: .
size: .
length: 15
DNA: TGTGCCAGCACTATCAACCGGGACAGCAATCAGCCCCAGCATTTT
CDR3: CASTINRDSNQPQHF

V: TRBV7-8
J: TRBJ2-4
D: .
size: few
length: 16
DNA: TGTGCCAGCAGCTTAGGACCAGGGCTTGGTTCGAACATTCAGTACTTC
CDR3: CASSLGPGLGSNIQYF

V: TRBV28
J: TRBJ2-7
D: TRBD2
size: many
length: 18
DNA: TGTGCCAGCAGAAACCGACCGGGACTAGGTTTGAGCTCCTACGAGCAGTACTTC
CDR3: CASRNRPGLGLSSYEQYF

V: TRBV27
J: TRBJ1-2
D: .
size: few
length: 16
DNA: TGTGCCAGCAGCCCTATGGGGTCAAAGATGTTCTATGGCTACACCTTC
CDR3: CASSPMGSKMFYGYTF

V: TRBV11-2
J: TRBJ2-5
D: .
size: many
length: 12
DNA: TGTGCCAGCAGCTTGGACGGGGGGACCCAGTACTTC
CDR3: CASSLDGGTQYF

V: TRBV24-1
J: TRBJ2-1
D: TRBD2
size: .
length: 16
DNA: TGTGCCACCAGCTCGTTGGGGACTAGCGCTTACAATGAGCAGTTCTTC
CDR3: CATSSLGTSAYNEQFF

V: TRBV20-1
J: TRBJ2-5
D: TRBD1
size: .
length: 14
DNA: TGCAGTGCTAGTTGGCCGGGACAGGAAGAGACCCAGTACTTC
CDR3: CSASWPGQEETQYF

V: TRBV6-5
J: TRBJ2-1
D: .
size: few
length: 15
DNA: TGTGCCAGCAGTTACACTCCGGTTTCCTACAATGAGCAGTTCTTC
CDR3: CASSYTPVSYNEQFF

V: TRBV27
J: TRBJ1-2
D: TRBD1
size: .
length: 16
DNA: TGTGCCAGCAGTGACTCCGGCTTTCGGACAGGGTTTGGCTACACCTTC
CDR3: CASSDSGFRTGFGYTF

V: TRBV19
J: TRBJ1-1
D: .
size: many
length: 15
DNA: TGTGCCAGTAGTATAGGTCCAGGAATGAACACTGAAGCTTTCTTT
CDR3: CASSIGPGMNTEAFF

V: TRBV30
J: TRBJ2-7
D: .
size: few
length: 14
DNA: TGTGCCTGGAGTCGGGGGCAGGGAATCTACGAGCAGTACTTC
CDR3: CAWSRGQGIYEQYF

V: TRBV24-1
J: TRBJ2-7
D: .
size: many
length: 13
DNA: TGTGCCACCAGCGGGTATGCGTCCCACGAGCAGTACTTC
CDR3: CATSGYASHEQYF

V: TRBV10-3
J: TRBJ2-1
D: .
size: many
length: 13
DNA: TGTGCCATTACGCAGGATCCTACCAATGAGCAGTTCTTC
CDR3: CAITQDPTNEQFF

V: TRBV5-6
J: TRBJ1-1
D: .
size: few
length: 14
DNA: TGTGCCAGCAGCCCCGGACAATCGAGCACTGAAGCTTTCTTT
CDR3: CASSPGQSSTEAFF

V: TRBV3-1
J: TRBJ2-7
D: .
size: many
length: 15
DNA: TGTGCCAGCAGCCAAGGGCGGGGCGGGACACCCGAGCAGTACTTC
CDR3: CASSQGRGGTPEQYF

V: TRBV18
J: TRBJ1-2
D: .
size: .
length: 13
DNA: TGTGCCAGCTCACCGGGCCCAGGGCGAGGCTACACCTTC
CDR3: CASSPGPGRGYTF

V: TRBV2
J: TRBJ2-3
D: .
size: many
length: 10
DNA: TGTGCCAGCAGGTCAGATACGCAGTATTTT
CDR3: CASRSDTQYF

V: TRBV7-2
J: TRBJ1-5
D: .
size: many
length: 15
DNA: TGTGCCAGCAGCTACGATTCCGGTAGCAATCAGCCCCAGCATTTT
CDR3: CASSYDSGSNQPQHF

V: TRBV30
J: TRBJ2-1
D: .
size: few
length: 13
DNA: TGTGCCTGGAGTTGGACAGCCAACAATGAGCAGTTCTTC
CDR3: CAWSWTANNEQFF

V: TRBV27
J: TRBJ2-7
D: .
size: .
length: 14
DNA: TGTGCCAGCAGTTACGCCGAGGCCAGCTACGAGCAGTACTTC
CDR3: CASSYAEASYEQYF

V: TRBV5-5
J: TRBJ2-1
D: TRBD1
size: .
length: 18
DNA: TGTGCCAGCAGCTCAACCCGGACAGGGCTCAACCCTTACAATGAGCAGTTCTTC
CDR3: CASSSTRTGLNPYNEQFF

V: TRBV19
J: TRBJ1-6
D: .
size: few
length: 15
DNA: TGTGCCAGTAGTCTGTCCAGGGCCAATTATTCACCCCTCCACTTT
CDR3: CASSLSRANYSPLHF